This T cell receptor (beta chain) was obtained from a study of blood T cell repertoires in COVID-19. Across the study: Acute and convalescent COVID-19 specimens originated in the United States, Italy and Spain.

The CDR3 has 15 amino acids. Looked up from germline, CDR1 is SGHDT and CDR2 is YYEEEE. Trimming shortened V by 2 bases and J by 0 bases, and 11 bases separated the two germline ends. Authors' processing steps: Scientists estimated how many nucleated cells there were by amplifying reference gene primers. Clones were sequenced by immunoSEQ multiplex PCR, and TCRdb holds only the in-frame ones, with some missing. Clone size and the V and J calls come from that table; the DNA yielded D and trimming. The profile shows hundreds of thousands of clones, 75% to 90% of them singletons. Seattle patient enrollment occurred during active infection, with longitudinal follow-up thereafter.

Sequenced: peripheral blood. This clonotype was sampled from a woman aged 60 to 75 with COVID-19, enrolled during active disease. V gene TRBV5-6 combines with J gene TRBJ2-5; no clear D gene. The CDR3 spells CASSLIKRYQETQYF. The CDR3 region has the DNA TGTGCCAGCAGCTTAATCAAGAGGTACCAAGAGACCCAGTACTTC.